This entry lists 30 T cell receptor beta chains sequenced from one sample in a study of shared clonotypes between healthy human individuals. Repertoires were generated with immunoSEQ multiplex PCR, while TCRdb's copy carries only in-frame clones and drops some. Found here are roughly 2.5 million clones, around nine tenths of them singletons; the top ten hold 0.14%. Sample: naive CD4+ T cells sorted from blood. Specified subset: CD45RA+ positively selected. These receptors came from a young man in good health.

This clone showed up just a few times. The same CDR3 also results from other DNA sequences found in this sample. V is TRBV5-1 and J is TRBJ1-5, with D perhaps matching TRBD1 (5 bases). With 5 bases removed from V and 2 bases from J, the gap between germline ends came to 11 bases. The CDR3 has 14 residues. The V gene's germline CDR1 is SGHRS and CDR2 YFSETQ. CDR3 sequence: CASSLGEGNQPQHF. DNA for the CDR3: TGCGCCAGCAGTTTAGGGGAAGGCAATCAGCCCCAGCATTTT. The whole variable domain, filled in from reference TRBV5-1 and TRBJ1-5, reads KAGVTQTPRYLIKTRGQQVTLSCSPISGHRSVSWYQQTPGQGLQFLFEYFSETQRNKGNFPGRFSGRQFSNSRSEMNVSTLELGDSALYLCASSLGEGNQPQHFGDGTRLSIL.

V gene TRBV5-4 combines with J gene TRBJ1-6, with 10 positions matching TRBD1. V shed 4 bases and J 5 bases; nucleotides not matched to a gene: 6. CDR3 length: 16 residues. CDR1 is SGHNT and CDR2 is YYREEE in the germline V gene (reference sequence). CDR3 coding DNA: TGTGCCAGCAGCGATATGGGACAGGGGCATAATTCACCCCTCCACTTT. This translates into CASSDMGQGHNSPLHF.

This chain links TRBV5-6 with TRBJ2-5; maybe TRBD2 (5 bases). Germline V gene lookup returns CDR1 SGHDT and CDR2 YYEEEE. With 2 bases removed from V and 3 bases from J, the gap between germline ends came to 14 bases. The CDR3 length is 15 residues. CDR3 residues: CASSFVGRKKETQYF. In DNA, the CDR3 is TGTGCCAGCAGCTTTGTAGGGAGAAAAAAAGAGACCCAGTACTTC.

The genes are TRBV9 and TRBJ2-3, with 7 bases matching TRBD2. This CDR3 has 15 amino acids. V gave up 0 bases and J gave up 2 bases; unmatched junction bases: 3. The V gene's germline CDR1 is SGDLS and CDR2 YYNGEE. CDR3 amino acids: CASSVGAGDTDTQYF. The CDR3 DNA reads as TGTGCCAGCAGCGTAGGGGCGGGGGACACAGATACGCAGTATTTT.

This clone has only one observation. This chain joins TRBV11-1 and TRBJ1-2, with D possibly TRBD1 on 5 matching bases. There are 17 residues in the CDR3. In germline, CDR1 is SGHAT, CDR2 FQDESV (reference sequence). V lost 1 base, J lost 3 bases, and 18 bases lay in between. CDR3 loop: CASSLDVFSAGYYGYTF. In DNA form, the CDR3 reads TGTGCCAGCAGCTTAGATGTCTTCAGTGCAGGGTACTATGGCTACACCTTC.

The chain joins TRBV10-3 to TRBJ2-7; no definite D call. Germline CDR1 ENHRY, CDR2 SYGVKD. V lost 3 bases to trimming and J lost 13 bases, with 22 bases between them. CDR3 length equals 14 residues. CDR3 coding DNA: TGTGCCATCAGTGAATCATTGGGAATTACATCTCCTTACTTC. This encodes CAISESLGITSPYF.

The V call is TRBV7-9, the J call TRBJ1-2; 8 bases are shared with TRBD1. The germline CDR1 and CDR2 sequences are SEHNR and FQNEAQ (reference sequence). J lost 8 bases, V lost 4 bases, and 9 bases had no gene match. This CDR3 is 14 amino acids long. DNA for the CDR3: TGTGCCAGCAGCTCTCAGAACAGGGGGTGGGGCTACACCTTC. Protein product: CASSSQNRGWGYTF.

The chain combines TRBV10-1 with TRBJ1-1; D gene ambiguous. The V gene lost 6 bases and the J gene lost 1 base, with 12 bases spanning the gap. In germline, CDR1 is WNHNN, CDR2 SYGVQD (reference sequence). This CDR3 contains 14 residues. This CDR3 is CASSDPGSNTEAFF. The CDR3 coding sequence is TGCGCCAGCAGCGACCCGGGTTCGAACACTGAAGCTTTCTTT.

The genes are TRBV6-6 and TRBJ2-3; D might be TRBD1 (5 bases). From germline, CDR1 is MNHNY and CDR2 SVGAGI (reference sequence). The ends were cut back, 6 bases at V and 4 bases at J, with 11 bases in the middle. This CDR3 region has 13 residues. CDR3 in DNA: TGTGCCAGCAGGCAAGGGGCCGCAGATACGCAGTATTTT. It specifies CASRQGAADTQYF.

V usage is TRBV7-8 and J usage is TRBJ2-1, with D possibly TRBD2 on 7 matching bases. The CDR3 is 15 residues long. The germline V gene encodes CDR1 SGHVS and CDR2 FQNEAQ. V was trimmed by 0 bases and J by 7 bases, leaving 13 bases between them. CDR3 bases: TGTGCCAGCAGCTTAGCGGGGGGGCGGTGGAATGAGCAGTTCTTC. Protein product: CASSLAGGRWNEQFF.

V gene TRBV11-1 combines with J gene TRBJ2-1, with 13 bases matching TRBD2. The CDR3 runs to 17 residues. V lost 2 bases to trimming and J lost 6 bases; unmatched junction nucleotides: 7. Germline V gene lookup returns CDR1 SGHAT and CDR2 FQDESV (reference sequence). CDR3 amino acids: CASSLPSGLAGTNEQFF. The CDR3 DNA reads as TGTGCCAGCAGCTTACCGTCGGGACTAGCGGGGACCAATGAGCAGTTCTTC.

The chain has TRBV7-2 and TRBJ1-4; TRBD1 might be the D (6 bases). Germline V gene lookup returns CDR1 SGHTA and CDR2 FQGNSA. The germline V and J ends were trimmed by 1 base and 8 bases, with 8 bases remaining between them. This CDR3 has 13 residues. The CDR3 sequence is CASSLGQGEKLFF. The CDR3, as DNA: TGTGCCAGCAGCTTAGGGCAGGGGGAAAAACTGTTTTTT.

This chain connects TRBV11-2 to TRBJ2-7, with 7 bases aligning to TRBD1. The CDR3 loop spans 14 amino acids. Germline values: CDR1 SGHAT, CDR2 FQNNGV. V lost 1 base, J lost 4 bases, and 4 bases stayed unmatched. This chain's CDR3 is CASSLAGRGYEQYF. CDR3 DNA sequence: TGTGCCAGCAGCTTAGCTGGCAGGGGGTACGAGCAGTACTTC.

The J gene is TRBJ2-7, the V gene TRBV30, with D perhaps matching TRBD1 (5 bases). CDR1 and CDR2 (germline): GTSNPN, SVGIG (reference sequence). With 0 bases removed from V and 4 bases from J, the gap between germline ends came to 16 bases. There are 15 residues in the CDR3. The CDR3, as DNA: TGTGCCTGGAGTGTAGGGCAGGGTGTACCTTACGAGCAGTACTTC. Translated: CAWSVGQGVPYEQYF.

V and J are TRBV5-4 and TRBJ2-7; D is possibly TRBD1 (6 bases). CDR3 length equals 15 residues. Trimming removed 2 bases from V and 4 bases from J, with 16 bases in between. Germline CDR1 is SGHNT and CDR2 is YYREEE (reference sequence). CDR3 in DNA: TGTGCCAGCAGCTTTGGTAGGGGGACCCCTTACGAGCAGTACTTC. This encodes CASSFGRGTPYEQYF. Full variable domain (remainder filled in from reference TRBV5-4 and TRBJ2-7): ETGVTQSPTHLIKTRGQQVTLRCSSQSGHNTVSWYQQALGQGPQFIFQYYREEENGRGNFPPRFSGLQFPNYSSELNVNALELDDSALYLCASSFGRGTPYEQYFGPGTRLTVT.

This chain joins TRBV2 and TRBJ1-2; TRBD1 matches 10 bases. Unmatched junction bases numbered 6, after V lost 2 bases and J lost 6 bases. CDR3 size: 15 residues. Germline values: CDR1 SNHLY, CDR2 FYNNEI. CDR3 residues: CASSEPRQGANGYTF. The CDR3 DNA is TGTGCCAGCAGTGAACCACGACAGGGGGCAAATGGCTACACCTTC.

CDR3 DNA sequence: TGTGCCAGCAGCAATAGCGGTGACCCCGGAACCCAGTACTTC. Translating it yields CASSNSGDPGTQYF. The chain joins TRBV7-9 to TRBJ2-5; possible D gene TRBD2, 6 bases. Germline lookup yields CDR1 SEHNR and CDR2 FQNEAQ (reference sequence). Trimming shortened V by 5 bases and J by 8 bases, and 18 bases separated the two germline ends. The CDR3 extends over 14 amino acids.

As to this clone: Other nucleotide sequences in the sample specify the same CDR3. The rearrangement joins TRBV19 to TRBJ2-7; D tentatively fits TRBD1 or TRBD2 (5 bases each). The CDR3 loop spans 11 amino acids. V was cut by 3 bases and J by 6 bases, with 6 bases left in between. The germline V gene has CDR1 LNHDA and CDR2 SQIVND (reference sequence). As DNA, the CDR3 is TGTGCCAGTAGTATTGGGGGCGAGCAGTACTTC. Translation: CASSIGGEQYF.

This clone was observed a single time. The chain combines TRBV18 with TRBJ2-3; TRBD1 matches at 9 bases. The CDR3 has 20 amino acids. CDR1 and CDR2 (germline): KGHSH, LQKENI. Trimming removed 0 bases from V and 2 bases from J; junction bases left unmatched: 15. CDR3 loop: CASSPPWDRASRTDTDTQYF. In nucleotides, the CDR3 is TGTGCCAGCTCACCACCCTGGGACAGGGCGTCGAGAACGGACACAGATACGCAGTATTTT.

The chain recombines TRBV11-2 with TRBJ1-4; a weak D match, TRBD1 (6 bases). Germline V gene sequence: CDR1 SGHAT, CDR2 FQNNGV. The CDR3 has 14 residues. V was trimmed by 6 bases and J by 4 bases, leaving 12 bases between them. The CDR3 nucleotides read TGTGCCAGCAGTCTCACAGGGATTAATGAAAAACTGTTTTTT. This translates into CASSLTGINEKLFF. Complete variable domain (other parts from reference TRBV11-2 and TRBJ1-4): EAGVAQSPRYKIIEKRQSVAFWCNPISGHATLYWYQQILGQGPKLLIQFQNNGVVDDSQLPKDRFSAERLKGVDSTLKIQPAKLEDSAVYLCASSLTGINEKLFFGSGTQLSVL.

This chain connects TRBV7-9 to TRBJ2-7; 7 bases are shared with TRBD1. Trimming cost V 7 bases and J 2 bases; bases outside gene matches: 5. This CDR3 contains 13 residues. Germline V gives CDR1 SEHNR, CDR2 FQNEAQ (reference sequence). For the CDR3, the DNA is TGTGCCAGCAACGTCGACAGGGCCTACGAGCAGTACTTC. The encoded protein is CASNVDRAYEQYF.

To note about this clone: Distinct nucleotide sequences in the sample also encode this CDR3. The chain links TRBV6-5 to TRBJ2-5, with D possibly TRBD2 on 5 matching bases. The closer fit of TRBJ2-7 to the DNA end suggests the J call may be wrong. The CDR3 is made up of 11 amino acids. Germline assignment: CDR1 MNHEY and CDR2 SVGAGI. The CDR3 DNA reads TGTGCCAGCAGTACTAGCTACGAGCAGTACTTC. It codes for CASSTSYEQYF.

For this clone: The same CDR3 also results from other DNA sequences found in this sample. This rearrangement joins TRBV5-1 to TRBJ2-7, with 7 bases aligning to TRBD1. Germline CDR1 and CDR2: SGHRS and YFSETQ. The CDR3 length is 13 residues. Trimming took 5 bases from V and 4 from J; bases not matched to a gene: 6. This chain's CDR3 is CASSPDRPYEQYF. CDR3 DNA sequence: TGCGCCAGCAGTCCGGACAGGCCATACGAGCAGTACTTC.

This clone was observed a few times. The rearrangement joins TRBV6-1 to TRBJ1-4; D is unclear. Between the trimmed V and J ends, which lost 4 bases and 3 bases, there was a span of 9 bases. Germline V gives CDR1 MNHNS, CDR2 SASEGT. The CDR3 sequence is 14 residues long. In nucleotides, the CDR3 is TGTGCCAGCAGTGTGAATCTTTCTAATGAAAAACTGTTTTTT. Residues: CASSVNLSNEKLFF.

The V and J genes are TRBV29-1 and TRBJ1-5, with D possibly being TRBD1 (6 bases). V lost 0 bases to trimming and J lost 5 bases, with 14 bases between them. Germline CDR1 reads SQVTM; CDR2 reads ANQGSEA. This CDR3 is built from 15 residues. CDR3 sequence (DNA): TGCAGCGTTGAAGAGTCACAGGGTGGAGATCAGCCCCAGCATTTT. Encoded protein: CSVEESQGGDQPQHF.

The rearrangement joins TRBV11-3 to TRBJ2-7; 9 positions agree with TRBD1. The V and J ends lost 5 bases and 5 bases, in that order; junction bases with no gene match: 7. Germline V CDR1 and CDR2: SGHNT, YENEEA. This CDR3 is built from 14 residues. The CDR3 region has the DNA TGTGCCAGCAGCAATGGACAGGGGCTGGACGAGCAGTACTTC. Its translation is CASSNGQGLDEQYF. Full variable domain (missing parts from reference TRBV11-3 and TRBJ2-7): EAGVVQSPRYKIIEKKQPVAFWCNPISGHNTLYWYLQNLGQGPELLIRYENEEAVDDSQLPKDRFSAERLKGVDSTLKIQPAELGDSAVYLCASSNGQGLDEQYFGPGTRLTVT.

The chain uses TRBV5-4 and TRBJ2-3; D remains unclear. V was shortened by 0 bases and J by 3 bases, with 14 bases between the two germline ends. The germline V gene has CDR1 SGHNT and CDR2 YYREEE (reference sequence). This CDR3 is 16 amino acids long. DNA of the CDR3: TGTGCCAGCAGCTTGGGAAAGGCCAACCCGACAGATACGCAGTATTTT. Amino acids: CASSLGKANPTDTQYF.

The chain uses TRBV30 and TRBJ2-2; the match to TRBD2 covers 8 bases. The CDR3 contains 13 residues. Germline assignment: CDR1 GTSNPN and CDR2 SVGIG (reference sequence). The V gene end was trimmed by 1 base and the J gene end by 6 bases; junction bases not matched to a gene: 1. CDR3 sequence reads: CAWSAGLAGELFF. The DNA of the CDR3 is TGTGCCTGGAGTGCGGGACTAGCCGGGGAGCTGTTTTTT.

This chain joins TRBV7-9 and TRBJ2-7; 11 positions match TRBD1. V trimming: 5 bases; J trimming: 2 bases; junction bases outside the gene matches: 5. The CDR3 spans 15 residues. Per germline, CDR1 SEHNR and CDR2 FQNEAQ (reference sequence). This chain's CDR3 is CASSPGQGGTYEQYF. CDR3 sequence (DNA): TGTGCCAGCAGCCCGGGACAGGGGGGAACCTACGAGCAGTACTTC.

As DNA, the CDR3 is TGCGCCAGCAGCCAAGGGGACAGGGTGGAGACTGAAGCTTTCTTT. Its translation: CASSQGDRVETEAFF. The chain combines TRBV4-1 with TRBJ1-1; 9 bases fit TRBD1. The CDR3 extends over 15 amino acids. The V gene's germline CDR1 is MGHRA and CDR2 YSYEKL. V was pared by 1 base and J by 5 bases, with 5 bases of the junction left unmatched.